The next 16 T cell receptor beta chains were all read from a single sample in a study of vaccination effects on CD4 cells after COVID-19. Their antigens are not known. This table comes from immunoSEQ multiplex PCR, and its TCRdb copy is limited to in-frame clones, with some not included. The repertoire holds 25,000 to 30,000 clones, with 65% to 90% as singletons. Antigen-specific CD4+ T cells were expanded with viral peptide pools in the ViraFEST assay before sequencing. Cultured cells yielded isolated CD4+ T cells after around 10 days. Subjects were given two BNT162b2 or mRNA-1273 vaccine doses. The sample here was CD4+ T cells from PBMCs cultured with SARS-CoV-2 spike peptides, taken after COVID-19 vaccination. Receptors were obtained from a human donor who received a COVID-19 vaccine. Some clones in this sample may be carry-over from other donors' samples.

The rearrangement uses TRBV15 and TRBJ2-5, with TRBD1 identical over 7 bases. The CDR3 loop spans 14 amino acids. Per the germline V gene, CDR1 is LNHNV and CDR2 is YYDKDF (reference sequence). The V segment lost 3 bases and the J segment 3 bases; nucleotides outside the gene matches: 4. The CDR3 bases are TGTGCCACCAGCAGGACAGGGTCGAAAGAGACCCAGTACTTC. Its protein product is CATSRTGSKETQYF.

This clone was counted a single time. The V gene is TRBV2, the J gene TRBJ1-2; unclear D gene. The CDR3 length is 13 residues. CDR1 SNHLY and CDR2 FYNNEI come from the germline V gene. V was trimmed by 6 bases and J by 0 bases, leaving 8 bases between them. The CDR3 protein is CASRDGANYGYTF. The CDR3 nucleotides read TGTGCCAGCAGAGATGGGGCTAACTATGGCTACACCTTC.

This clone occurred once. The chain combines TRBV5-6 with TRBJ2-3; the D gene is possibly TRBD2 (6 bases). The ends were cut back, 4 bases at V and 4 bases at J, with 13 bases in the middle. In germline, CDR1 is SGHDT, CDR2 YYEEEE. The CDR3 contains 14 residues. The CDR3 DNA is TGTGCCAGCAGCGCCCGGTCGGGAGCAGATACGCAGTATTTT. Translating it yields CASSARSGADTQYF. Together with reference TRBV5-6 and TRBJ2-3, the CDR3 gives the full variable domain: DAGVTQSPTHLIKTRGQQVTLRCSPKSGHDTVSWYQQALGQGPQFIFQYYEEEERQRGNFPDRFSGHQFPNYSSELNVNALLLGDSALYLCASSARSGADTQYFGPGTRLTVL.

The rearrangement joins TRBV3-1 (or the pseudogene TRBV3-2) to TRBJ1-2; D is unclear. Germline-derived CDR1 and CDR2 are LGHDT and YNNKEL (reference sequence). CDR3 size: 14 residues. With 4 bases removed from V and 0 bases from J, the gap between germline ends came to 9 bases. The chain's CDR3 is CASSRDTSNYGYTF. In nucleotides, the CDR3 is TGTGCCAGCAGCCGCGACACCTCTAACTATGGCTACACCTTC.

CDR3 residues: CASSFQRETQYF. Here the CDR3 DNA reads TGTGCCAGCAGCTTTCAGCGAGAGACCCAGTACTTC. This rearrangement joins TRBV11-1 to TRBJ2-5; D gene ambiguous. CDR3 length equals 12 residues. V was shortened by 3 bases and J by 4 bases, with 6 bases between the two germline ends. The V gene's germline CDR1 is SGHAT and CDR2 FQDESV (reference sequence). Supplemented by reference TRBV11-1 and TRBJ2-5, the full variable domain reads EAEVAQSPRYKITEKSQAVAFWCDPISGHATLYWYRQILGQGPELLVQFQDESVVDDSQLPKDRFSAERLKGVDSTLKIQPAELGDSAMYLCASSFQRETQYFGPGTRLLVL.

A few counts support this clone. The V and J genes are TRBV6-5 and TRBJ1-5, with 8 nucleotides matching TRBD1. Trimming took 6 bases from V and 4 from J; bases not matched to a gene: 5. The germline gives CDR1 MNHEY, CDR2 SVGAGI. This CDR3 has 14 residues. The CDR3 bases are TGTGCCAGCAGCCTACAGGGGGGGAATCAGCCCCAGCATTTT. It codes for CASSLQGGNQPQHF.

V is TRBV6-5 and J is TRBJ1-5; D gene ambiguous. CDR1 MNHEY and CDR2 SVGAGI come from the germline V gene. V lost 7 bases and J lost 2, with 15 bases in between. The CDR3 extends over 15 amino acids. The CDR3 is CASKDTRRGNQPQHF. CDR3 in DNA: TGTGCCAGCAAAGACACAAGGCGGGGCAATCAGCCCCAGCATTTT.

V usage is TRBV19 and J usage is TRBJ1-2, with TRBD1 matching 10 bases. The CDR3 covers 14 residues. Germline V lookup: CDR1 LNHDA, CDR2 SQIVND (reference sequence). Trimming took 9 bases from V and 4 from J; bases not matched to a gene: 8. In nucleotides, the CDR3 is TGTGCCAGCCGGCGACAGGGGGCTAGCTATGGCTACACCTTC. It codes for CASRRQGASYGYTF. Based on the CDR3 plus reference TRBV19 and TRBJ1-2, the full variable domain is DGGITQSPKYLFRKEGQNVTLSCEQNLNHDAMYWYRQDPGQGLRLIYYSQIVNDFQKGDIAEGYSVSREKKESFPLTVTSAQKNPTAFYLCASRRQGASYGYTFGSGTRLTVV.

The J gene is TRBJ1-1, the V gene TRBV4-2, with D perhaps matching TRBD1 (5 bases). V lost 4 bases and J lost 5, with 17 bases in between. The germline V gene has CDR1 LGHNA and CDR2 YNFKEQ. The length of the CDR3 is 15 residues. The CDR3 here is CASSLKRSGSTEAFF. CDR3 DNA: TGTGCCAGCAGCCTAAAGAGGTCAGGGAGTACTGAAGCTTTCTTT.

The count of this clone is one. The chain is built from TRBV6-5 and TRBJ2-2; 11 bases agree with TRBD1. The CDR3 sequence is 15 residues long. The germline gives CDR1 MNHEY, CDR2 SVGAGI. With V trimmed by 6 bases and J by 3 bases, 3 bases remained unmatched. The CDR3 sequence: CASSRDRGYTGELFF. The CDR3 bases are TGTGCCAGCAGCCGGGACAGGGGGTACACCGGGGAGCTGTTTTTT.

This clone has just a few counts. The CDR3 coding sequence is TGTGCCAGCTCCCGGGACCCCCACGGGGGATTGAACACTGAAGCTTTCTTT. Its translation is CASSRDPHGGLNTEAFF. The chain carries TRBV9 and TRBJ1-1; D is perhaps TRBD1 (5 bases). The V gene lost 7 bases and the J gene lost 0 bases, with 22 bases spanning the gap. CDR1 and CDR2 from the germline V gene are SGDLS and YYNGEE. CDR3 size: 17 residues. Full variable domain (missing parts from reference TRBV9 and TRBJ1-1): DSGVTQTPKHLITATGQRVTLRCSPRSGDLSVYWYQQSLDQGLQFLIQYYNGEERAKGNILERFSAQQFPDLHSELNLSSLELGDSALYFCASSRDPHGGLNTEAFFGQGTRLTVV.

The chain recombines TRBV7-9 with TRBJ2-5; perhaps TRBD2 as D (5 bases). Germline V gene lookup returns CDR1 SEHNR and CDR2 FQNEAQ (reference sequence). There are 17 residues in the CDR3. V lost 2 bases and J 3 bases, leaving 19 bases between the germline ends. In nucleotides, the CDR3 is TGTGCCAGCAGCTTAATTCTCCAACGGGCTAGCAAAGAGACCCAGTACTTC. Its translation is CASSLILQRASKETQYF.

J is TRBJ2-3 and V is TRBV5-1; possibly TRBD1 for D (6 bases). The CDR3 sequence is 14 residues long. Germline values: CDR1 SGHRS, CDR2 YFSETQ. Trimming shortened V by 2 bases and J by 5 bases, and 12 bases separated the two germline ends. CDR3 bases: TGCGCCAGCAGCTTCGGCAGGGGTGAAGATACGCAGTATTTT. It specifies CASSFGRGEDTQYF.

The chain combines TRBV6-1 with TRBJ1-6, with no clear D. V lost 3 bases to trimming and J lost 10 bases, with 16 bases between them. The CDR3 totals 15 residues. Germline-derived CDR1 and CDR2 are MNHNS and SASEGT. As DNA, the CDR3 is TGTGCCAGCAGTGAGCTGTCATACAAGGTCTCACCCCTCCACTTT. Translation gives CASSELSYKVSPLHF.

There are a few counts of this clone. The chain has TRBV24-1 and TRBJ1-2, with unresolved D. Trimming shortened V by 3 bases and J by 5 bases, and 12 bases separated the two germline ends. Looked up from germline, CDR1 is KGHDR and CDR2 is SFDVKD. The CDR3 has 14 amino acids. The CDR3 DNA is TGTGCCACCAGTGATCCCCGACTACCGTATGGCTACACCTTC. Translating gives CATSDPRLPYGYTF.

This clone occurred once. V usage is TRBV19 and J usage is TRBJ2-5, with 7 positions matching TRBD1. The CDR3 covers 14 residues. Germline CDR1 and CDR2: LNHDA and SQIVND (reference sequence). Trimming took 1 base from V and 6 from J; bases not matched to a gene: 5. The DNA for the CDR3 is TGTGCCAGTAGTATAGGGGCAGGGGGAAAGACCCAGTACTTC. It codes for CASSIGAGGKTQYF.